One and the same sample provided the 31 T cell receptor beta chains below, sequenced in a study of response to subunit inactivated influenza vaccine. Using its own MiXCR run on the RT-PCR reads, TCRdb lists one record per CDR3 protein. Among under 500,000 distinct CDR3 sequences listed, about 10% were seen once. The source was PBMCs from blood, collected about 40 days after vaccination. These receptors were obtained from a man aged 45-60 years who received an inactivated influenza vaccine.

This clonotype was seen more than once but under ten times. This chain uses TRBV4-1 with TRBJ1-2; TRBD1 is a possible D gene (5 bases). Looked up from germline, CDR1 is MGHRA and CDR2 is YSYEKL. Trimming cost V 1 base and J 4 bases, with 22 bases left between them. The CDR3 length is 18 residues. As DNA, the CDR3 is TGCGCCAGCAGCCAAGCAGGTTGGGGGGGATCAGAGGGCTATGGCTACACCTTC. Protein: CASSQAGWGGSEGYGYTF.

This chain connects TRBV29-1 to TRBJ1-4; D call uncertain. Germline loops: CDR1 SQVTM, CDR2 ANQGSEA. V shed 7 bases and J shed 6 bases, with 15 bases lying between them. The length of the CDR3 is 13 residues. CDR3 coding DNA: TGCAGCGCCGGTGGGAAGGCCCATGAAAAACTGTTTTTT. This translates into CSAGGKAHEKLFF.

This clonotype occurred a few times. The rearrangement joins TRBV20-1 to TRBJ1-6; 7 bases map to TRBD1. J lost 6 bases, V lost 6 bases, and 17 bases had no gene match. In germline, CDR1 is DFQATT, CDR2 SNEGSKA (reference sequence). The CDR3 consists of 17 residues. In DNA, the CDR3 is TGCAGTGCGCGCCAGATGAGGACAGGCTTTCTTAATTCACCCCTCCACTTT. Translated: CSARQMRTGFLNSPLHF.

The rearrangement uses TRBV9 and TRBJ2-1, with 7 bases aligning to TRBD2. Trimming cost V 0 bases and J 7 bases; bases outside gene matches: 7. The CDR3 consists of 15 residues. Per germline, CDR1 SGDLS and CDR2 YYNGEE. The DNA for the CDR3 is TGTGCCAGCAGCGTAGGAGCTAGCGGAACTAATGAGCAGTTCTTC. Translated, it gives CASSVGASGTNEQFF.

There are a few counts of this clonotype. An end of the junction does not agree with germline; a read error may underlie this. The chain has TRBV6-5 and TRBJ2-2; TRBD1 is a possible D gene (5 bases). Germline assignment: CDR1 MNHEY and CDR2 SVGAGI. This CDR3 has 15 amino acids. The DNA for the CDR3 is TGTGCCAGCAGTTTGGGTCAGGGTAACAGCGGGGAGCTGTTTTTT. Translated: CASSLGQGNSGELFF.

This rearrangement joins TRBV4-2 to TRBJ1-1; D is uncertain. V lost 1 base, J lost 0 bases, and 9 bases lay in between. The V gene's germline CDR1 is LGHNA and CDR2 YNFKEQ. The CDR3 is made up of 15 amino acids. CDR3: CASSQASAMNTEAFF. CDR3 DNA: TGTGCCAGCAGCCAAGCCAGCGCAATGAACACTGAAGCTTTCTTT.

This clonotype has only a few counts. The gene calls are TRBV28 and TRBJ2-2, with a possible D match to TRBD2 (6 bases). V was trimmed by 6 bases and J by 5 bases, leaving 10 bases between them. Germline V gene data show CDR1 as MDHEN and CDR2 as SYDVKM. This CDR3 spans 13 amino acids. CDR3 coding DNA: TGTGCCAGCAGAATTCGGGGGACCGGGGAGCTGTTTTTT. This sequence encodes CASRIRGTGELFF.

This clonotype was picked up many times. The chain joins TRBV7-6 to TRBJ2-2, with D hard to call. The CDR3 runs 13 residues. CDR1 SGHVS and CDR2 FNYEAQ come from the germline V gene. V gave up 2 bases and J gave up 6 bases, with 7 bases separating them. CDR3: CASSLIFPGELFF. CDR3 nucleotide sequence: TGTGCCAGCAGCTTAATCTTTCCCGGGGAGCTGTTTTTT.

About this clonotype: The conserved final phenylalanine or tryptophan is absent from the CDR3, which likely points to a read error. The limits of the CDR3 on the DNA are not certain, so only TCRdb's listed CDR3 is given. The chain has TRBV21-1 and TRBJ2-7. TRBV21-1 is termed a pseudogene. Both ends counted, the CDR3 spans 8 residues. The CDR3 sequence: CASSKALC.

The chain uses TRBV29-1 and TRBJ2-1; D not resolved. The V end was cut by 4 bases, the J end by 6 bases, with 13 bases between. From germline, CDR1 is SQVTM and CDR2 ANQGSEA. The CDR3 spans 13 residues. The CDR3 is CSVGGRFFNEQFF. The CDR3 coding sequence is TGCAGCGTTGGTGGGCGGTTCTTCAATGAGCAGTTCTTC.

This clonotype was detected a few times. The V and J genes are TRBV5-1 and TRBJ2-2, with 8 bases aligning to TRBD2. The V gene end was trimmed by 5 bases and the J gene end by 6 bases; junction bases not matched to a gene: 9. The CDR3 consists of 15 residues. From germline, CDR1 is SGHRS and CDR2 YFSETQ. Here the CDR3 reads CASRPTGTSSGELFF. The CDR3 bases are TGCGCCAGCAGGCCTACCGGGACTAGTTCCGGGGAGCTGTTTTTT.

This clonotype showed up just a few times. This chain uses TRBV5-1 with TRBJ2-5; no definite D call. Germline V gives CDR1 SGHRS, CDR2 YFSETQ. V was pared by 6 bases and J by 0 bases, with 3 bases between. The CDR3 covers 11 residues. The CDR3 here is CASNDQETQYF. The CDR3 DNA is TGCGCCAGCAATGACCAAGAGACCCAGTACTTC. The variable domain in full, with the rest retrieved from reference TRBV5-1 and TRBJ2-5, is KAGVTQTPRYLIKTRGQQVTLSCSPISGHRSVSWYQQTPGQGLQFLFEYFSETQRNKGNFPGRFSGRQFSNSRSEMNVSTLELGDSALYLCASNDQETQYFGPGTRLLVL.

The chain uses TRBV7-9 and TRBJ1-6; D possibly corresponds to TRBD1 (5 bases). Germline lookup yields CDR1 SEHNR and CDR2 FQNEAQ (reference sequence). Trimming shortened V by 6 bases and J by 4 bases, and 16 bases separated the two germline ends. The CDR3 contains 16 residues. The CDR3: CASRASGGRYNSPLHF. In DNA, the CDR3 is TGTGCCAGCAGGGCGTCGGGGGGGAGGTATAATTCACCCCTCCACTTT.

The rearrangement uses TRBV7-9 and TRBJ1-1; D uncertain. Trimming took off 1 base at V and 6 bases at J, with 6 bases between the two ends. The germline V gene encodes CDR1 SEHNR and CDR2 FQNEAQ (reference sequence). The CDR3 is 12 amino acids. The CDR3 bases are TGTGCCAGCAGCTTAGACAGTTCTGAAGCTTTCTTT. This codes for CASSLDSSEAFF.

This clonotype came up a few times. The gene calls are TRBV7-9 and TRBJ2-7; the match to TRBD1 covers 9 bases. This CDR3 has 13 residues. CDR1 and CDR2 from the germline V gene are SEHNR and FQNEAQ (reference sequence). Trimming took 5 bases from V and 3 from J; bases not matched to a gene: 2. The CDR3 is CASSGTGLYEQYF. The CDR3 DNA reads TGTGCCAGCAGCGGGACAGGGCTCTACGAGCAGTACTTC. The variable domain in full, with the rest retrieved from reference TRBV7-9 and TRBJ2-7, is DTGVSQNPRHKITKRGQNVTFRCDPISEHNRLYWYRQTLGQGPEFLTYFQNEAQLEKSRLLSDRFSAERPKGSFSTLEIQRTEQGDSAMYLCASSGTGLYEQYFGPGTRLTVT.

This clonotype was picked up a small number of times. V is TRBV6-5 and J is TRBJ2-3; tentatively, D is TRBD1 (8 bases). This CDR3 region has 15 residues. Trimming removed 4 bases from V and 3 bases from J, with 14 bases in between. CDR1 is MNHEY, CDR2 SVGAGI, per germline. The CDR3 region has the DNA TGTGCCAGCAGTTCGCACAGGGGGGGGACAGATACGCAGTATTTT. Its translation is CASSSHRGGTDTQYF.

This clonotype was observed a few times. This rearrangement joins TRBV12-3 or TRBV12-4 to TRBJ2-1; either TRBD1 or TRBD2 may fit D (6 bases each). There are 15 residues in the CDR3. V lost 6 bases, J lost 0 bases, and 12 bases lay in between. The CDR3 nucleotides are TGTGCCAGCAGGGGGGCGGGGTCCTCCTACAATGAGCAGTTCTTC. As protein: CASRGAGSSYNEQFF.

This clonotype was seen more than once but under ten times. V gene TRBV5-1 combines with J gene TRBJ2-3; 7 bases line up with TRBD2. The CDR3 is 17 amino acids. Germline values: CDR1 SGHRS, CDR2 YFSETQ. The J segment lost 1 base and the V segment lost 4 bases, leaving 12 bases of the junction unmatched. The CDR3 DNA reads TGCGCCAGCAGCAGACCCCAGCGCACTAGCGGCACAGATACGCAGTATTTT. Translation: CASSRPQRTSGTDTQYF.

A few counts support this clonotype. This chain uses TRBV4-3 with TRBJ2-5; D is unclear. This CDR3 region has 16 residues. Trimming took 0 bases from V and 5 from J, leaving 16 bases between them. Germline CDR1 and CDR2: LGHNA and YSLEER. The CDR3 DNA is TGCGCCAGCAGCCAAGACTTTGGGAATTTTCGGGAGACCCAGTACTTC. Protein sequence: CASSQDFGNFRETQYF.

At least ten counts were recorded for this clonotype. The rearrangement uses TRBV10-3 and TRBJ2-5; D is undetermined. Germline V CDR1 and CDR2: ENHRY, SYGVKD. This CDR3 is built from 13 residues. Trimming cost V 0 bases and J 2 bases, with 4 bases left between them. CDR3: CAISESSQETQYF. CDR3 sequence (DNA): TGTGCCATCAGTGAGTCATCTCAAGAGACCCAGTACTTC.

This clonotype was observed a few times. The rearrangement uses TRBV5-1 and TRBJ2-2; D not resolved. CDR1 and CDR2 from the germline V gene are SGHRS and YFSETQ. The CDR3 sequence is 15 residues long. V lost 4 bases and J 2 bases, leaving 12 bases between the germline ends. Written as DNA, the CDR3 is TGCGCCAGCAGCGACGGACGTTACAACACCGGGGAGCTGTTTTTT. Encoded protein: CASSDGRYNTGELFF.

This clonotype was seen only a few times. V and J are TRBV12-3 or TRBV12-4 and TRBJ1-6; 8 nucleotides line up with TRBD1. The CDR3 runs to 14 residues. With V trimmed by 6 bases and J by 9 bases, 7 bases remained unmatched. CDR3 DNA sequence: TGTGCCAGCAGCCCGGGACAGGCGATTTCACCCCTCCACTTT. Its protein is CASSPGQAISPLHF.

To note about this clonotype: At one of its ends the junction is not consistent with the germline gene, which may arise from a read error. The gene calls are TRBV7-7 and TRBJ2-6; 8 positions agree with TRBD1. Germline V gene lookup returns CDR1 SSHAT and CDR2 FNYEAQ (reference sequence). There are 18 residues in the CDR3. The CDR3 sequence is CASSPWTGSLSGANVLTF. The CDR3 DNA sequence: TGTGCTAGCAGCCCCTGGACAGGGTCCCTTTCTGGGGCCAACGTCCTGACTTTC.

The chain carries TRBV2 and TRBJ2-1; no definite D call. Trimming shortened V by 4 bases and J by 3 bases, and 4 bases separated the two germline ends. This CDR3 spans 12 amino acids. Germline CDR1 reads SNHLY; CDR2 reads FYNNEI. CDR3 sequence: CASSVHYNEQFF. The DNA of the CDR3 is TGTGCCAGCAGTGTACACTACAATGAGCAGTTCTTC.

This clonotype has at least ten counts. The chain carries TRBV7-2 and TRBJ2-1; D unclear. The V end was cut by 1 base, the J end by 9 bases, with 16 bases between. The germline CDR1 and CDR2 sequences are SGHTA and FQGNSA. This CDR3 has 15 amino acids. The CDR3 DNA follows: TGTGCCAGCAGCTTAGGTTACAGACGTAACTCTGAGCAGTTCTTC. Translation gives CASSLGYRRNSEQFF.

This clonotype has a count of ten or more. V usage is TRBV6-2 or TRBV6-3 and J usage is TRBJ2-4, with TRBD1 matching 9 bases. This CDR3 comprises 13 residues. CDR1 and CDR2 (germline): MNHEY, SVGEGT. V lost 0 bases and J lost 10; bases outside the gene matches: 1. The CDR3 DNA reads as TGTGCCAGCAGTTACTCGGGACAGGGTATTCAGTACTTC. It encodes CASSYSGQGIQYF.

J is TRBJ2-5 and V is TRBV5-8, with 7 positions matching TRBD1. This CDR3 has 15 residues. Germline V gene sequence: CDR1 SGHTS, CDR2 YDEGEE. V lost 5 bases, J lost 0 bases, and 7 bases stayed unmatched. In DNA, the CDR3 is TGTGCCAGCAGTAGAGGACAGGCCGACCAAGAGACCCAGTACTTC. Its translation is CASSRGQADQETQYF.

This clonotype has at least ten counts. The genes are TRBV7-2 and TRBJ1-5, with TRBD1 identical over 7 bases. This CDR3 contains 12 residues. J lost 7 bases, V lost 4 bases, and 1 base had no gene match. Germline V gene data show CDR1 as SGHTA and CDR2 as FQGNSA. CDR3 in amino acids: CASSYRGQPQHF. The CDR3 DNA reads as TGTGCCAGCAGCTACAGGGGACAGCCCCAGCATTTT.

This clonotype was detected a few times. This chain links TRBV12-3 or TRBV12-4 with TRBJ2-1; D remains unclear. The germline V and J ends were trimmed by 2 bases and 2 bases, with 10 bases remaining between them. This CDR3 is 15 amino acids long. CDR3 region: CASSLIGVAYNEQFF. The CDR3 DNA reads as TGTGCCAGCAGTTTAATTGGTGTGGCCTACAATGAGCAGTTCTTC.

The chain has TRBV20-1 and TRBJ1-5, with a weak D call TRBD1 (5 bases). The V end was cut by 6 bases, the J end by 2 bases, with 11 bases between. The CDR3 runs 13 residues. Germline values: CDR1 DFQATT, CDR2 SNEGSKA (reference sequence). CDR3 region: CSARRGGNQPQHF. In DNA form, the CDR3 reads TGCAGTGCGAGACGGGGGGGCAATCAGCCCCAGCATTTT.

This clonotype was counted ten times or more. The V call is TRBV20-1, the J call TRBJ1-1; 7 nucleotides align to TRBD1. The CDR3 has 13 amino acids. The germline gives CDR1 DFQATT, CDR2 SNEGSKA (reference sequence). V lost 1 base to trimming and J lost 6 bases; unmatched junction nucleotides: 5. The CDR3 nucleotides read TGCAGTGCTAGAGGGGAGGGGGCTTCTGAAGCTTTCTTT. Its protein product is CSARGEGASEAFF.